Presented here are 27 T cell receptor beta chains from one specimen sequenced in a study of read filtering for tumor transcriptome and immune sequencing. This library used about 400 ng RNA and molecular barcoded adaptors spanning alpha/delta and beta/gamma chains. TCRdb reprocessed the reads with MiXCR, giving one entry per CDR3 protein. In the table there are over 90,000 distinct CDR3 sequences, 20% to 25% of which are singletons. Sequencing was done on a sample of a population of CD138-negative cells sorted from bone marrow. These receptors all come from a donor at least 40 years old with multiple myeloma.

This clonotype has more than one count but fewer than ten. The chain links TRBV20-1 to TRBJ1-5; 7 bases map to TRBD1. This CDR3 is built from 15 residues. V dropped 3 bases and J dropped 4; count of bases not matched to a gene: 9. Germline V gene sequence: CDR1 DFQATT, CDR2 SNEGSKA (reference sequence). The CDR3 sequence is CSASAGTATNQPQHF. CDR3 sequence (DNA): TGCAGTGCTAGCGCCGGGACAGCTACAAATCAGCCCCAGCATTTT.

Notes on this clonotype: Since a much larger clone is just one base distant, this may be a read error. The J gene is TRBJ2-1, the V gene TRBV7-3, with D unclear. This CDR3 spans 15 amino acids. Trimming shortened V by 2 bases and J by 2 bases, and 10 bases separated the two germline ends. Germline CDR1 reads SGHTA; CDR2 reads FQGTGA. The CDR3 DNA follows: TGTGCCAGCAGCTTAGGACCCGCTGCCTACAATGAGCAGTTCTTC. It codes for CASSLGPAAYNEQFF.

This clonotype was detected ten times or more. V usage is TRBV20-1 and J usage is TRBJ2-7; TRBD1 might be the D (5 bases). CDR1 and CDR2 from the germline V gene are DFQATT and SNEGSKA (reference sequence). This CDR3 contains 16 residues. V gave up 5 bases and J gave up 2 bases, with 22 bases separating them. The CDR3 loop is CSARIMDTRTTYEQYF. CDR3 in DNA: TGCAGTGCTCGTATAATGGACACCCGAACGACCTACGAGCAGTACTTC.

Note on this clonotype: A much bigger clone sits one base away, suggesting this may be a read error. This chain joins TRBV6-6 and TRBJ2-6; D remains ambiguous. Germline CDR1 and CDR2: MNHNY and SVGAGI (reference sequence). V was pared by 0 bases and J by 2 bases, with 5 bases between. The CDR3 has 15 amino acids. This CDR3 is CASSYSGPGANVLTF. CDR3 DNA: TGTGCCAGCAGTTACTCAGGGCCTGGGGCCAACGTCCTGACTTTC.

Remarks on this clonotype: This clone may be a read error of a much larger clone one base away. The rearrangement joins TRBV5-1 to TRBJ2-1; D tentatively reads TRBD1 or TRBD2 (6 bases each). Trimming cost V 2 bases and J 7 bases, with 13 bases left between them. The CDR3 runs to 14 residues. Germline CDR1 reads SGHRS; CDR2 reads YFSETQ. The CDR3 sequence is CASSFGRGGNEQFF. CDR3 in DNA: TGCGCCAGCAGCTTCGGGAGAGGGGGTAATGAGCAGTTCTTC.

This clonotype was counted many times. The V call is TRBV12-3 or TRBV12-4, the J call TRBJ2-7; TRBD1 matches at 9 bases. CDR3 length: 17 amino acids. V lost 6 bases to trimming and J lost 0 bases; unmatched junction nucleotides: 12. The CDR3 DNA reads as TGTGCCAGCAGCCTACTTACCGGGACAGGGAGCTCCTACGAGCAGTACTTC. It codes for CASSLLTGTGSSYEQYF.

This clonotype was seen ten or more times. The J gene is TRBJ1-5, the V gene TRBV28, with unresolved D. This CDR3 spans 12 amino acids. Germline loops: CDR1 MDHEN, CDR2 SYDVKM. Trimming took off 6 bases at V and 3 bases at J, with 6 bases between the two ends. CDR3 DNA sequence: TGTGCCAGCAGGGCAGACAATCAGCCCCAGCATTTT. It specifies CASRADNQPQHF.

This clonotype was seen at least ten times. The V gene is TRBV2, the J gene TRBJ2-3, with D perhaps given as TRBD1 or TRBD2 (6 bases each). The V gene's germline CDR1 is SNHLY and CDR2 FYNNEI. This CDR3 region has 17 residues. The V gene lost 6 bases and the J gene lost 3 bases, with 22 bases spanning the gap. The CDR3 loop is CASSQEEGVFWTDTQYF. In DNA form, the CDR3 reads TGTGCCAGCAGCCAAGAGGAGGGGGTTTTTTGGACAGATACGCAGTATTTT.

This clonotype has a count of ten or more. The V and J genes are TRBV12-3 or TRBV12-4 and TRBJ2-1, with D possibly being TRBD2 (5 bases). Trimming pared 5 bases from V and 0 bases from J, leaving 11 bases between. CDR3 length: 15 amino acids. CDR3: CASSDGVSSYNEQFF. The DNA of the CDR3 is TGTGCCAGCAGTGACGGGGTCAGCTCCTACAATGAGCAGTTCTTC.

The rearrangement links TRBV28 to TRBJ1-2, with TRBD1 matching over 9 bases. CDR3 length: 15 residues. J lost 7 bases, V lost 1 base, and 7 bases had no gene match. The germline V gene has CDR1 MDHEN and CDR2 SYDVKM. This CDR3 reads CASSLYGTGLSGYTF. CDR3 sequence (DNA): TGTGCCAGCAGTTTATATGGGACAGGGCTGAGTGGCTACACCTTC.

This clonotype was found many times. V and J are TRBV19 and TRBJ2-1; D remains unclear. Per the germline V gene, CDR1 is LNHDA and CDR2 is SQIVND (reference sequence). V lost 3 bases and J 5 bases, leaving 5 bases between the germline ends. There are 12 residues in the CDR3. Here the CDR3 DNA reads TGTGCCAGTAGTATTTCAGACAATGAGCAGTTCTTC. Translated: CASSISDNEQFF.

The rearrangement joins TRBV29-1 to TRBJ1-6; 10 positions match TRBD1. CDR1 is SQVTM and CDR2 is ANQGSEA in the germline V gene. Unmatched junction bases numbered 6, after V lost 4 bases and J lost 9 bases. The CDR3 sequence is 14 residues long. The CDR3 DNA follows: TGCAGCGTTGGTGACCGGGACAGGGGTTCACCCCTCCACTTT. This sequence encodes CSVGDRDRGSPLHF.

As for this clonotype: Likely a read error: the CDR3 ends without its conserved phenylalanine or tryptophan. The V call is TRBV11-2, the J call TRBJ1-1, with 12 nucleotides matching TRBD1. Per germline, CDR1 SGHAT and CDR2 FQNNGV. The J segment lost 6 bases and the V segment lost 5 bases, leaving 7 bases of the junction unmatched. The CDR3 has 15 amino acids. CDR3 DNA: TGTGCCAGCAGCGCTCGGGGGACAGGGGGCGCTGAAGCTTTCATT. Translated: CASSARGTGGAEAFI.

A note on this clonotype: At one boundary the junction diverges from the germline segment, which might be a read error. This chain links TRBV5-1 with TRBJ1-1; D call uncertain. Germline-derived CDR1 and CDR2 are SGHRS and YFSETQ. This CDR3 contains 14 residues. In DNA, the CDR3 is TGCGCTAGCAGCTTGCCGGTGACGAACACTGAAGCTTTCTTT. Protein product: CASSLPVTNTEAFF.

At least ten counts were recorded for this clonotype. The chain carries TRBV29-1 and TRBJ2-5, with TRBD1 as a possible D gene (6 bases). V lost 5 bases, J lost 5 bases, and 9 bases lay in between. CDR1 is SQVTM, CDR2 ANQGSEA, per germline. The CDR3 spans 11 residues. The chain's CDR3 is CSVYRGETQYF. In DNA form, the CDR3 reads TGCAGCGTTTATAGGGGGGAGACCCAGTACTTC.

A word on this clonotype: A read error may be the cause here, since a much bigger clone is one base away. The chain is built from TRBV6-5 and TRBJ1-1; no definite D call. CDR1 and CDR2 (germline): MNHEY, SVGAGI. V lost 6 bases and J 2 bases, leaving 10 bases between the germline ends. The CDR3 runs to 13 residues. In nucleotides, the CDR3 is TGTGCCAGCAGATGGAAGAGTAACACTGAAGCTTTCTTT. As protein: CASRWKSNTEAFF.

This clonotype appeared many times. V and J are TRBV15 and TRBJ2-1; D remains ambiguous. The CDR3 is 11 residues long. CDR1 is LNHNV, CDR2 YYDKDF, per germline (reference sequence). Trimming removed 3 bases at V and 9 bases at J, with 6 bases between. CDR3 sequence (DNA): TGTGCCACCAGCAGGGGTTTTGAGCAGTTCTTC. Translation: CATSRGFEQFF. Supplemented by reference TRBV15 and TRBJ2-1, the full variable domain reads DAMVIQNPRYQVTQFGKPVTLSCSQTLNHNVMYWYQQKSSQAPKLLFHYYDKDFNNEADTPDNFQSRRPNTSFCFLDIRSPGLGDTAMYLCATSRGFEQFFGPGTRLTVL.

In this sample, this clonotype turned up a few times. The rearrangement uses TRBV9 and TRBJ2-5; 9 bases line up with TRBD2. Germline CDR1 and CDR2: SGDLS and YYNGEE. V was pared by 3 bases and J by 3 bases, with 6 bases of the junction left unmatched. CDR3 length equals 15 residues. CDR3 nucleotide sequence: TGTGCCAGCAGCGCTGGTAGCGGGGGAGAAGAGACCCAGTACTTC. Protein sequence: CASSAGSGGEETQYF.

About this clonotype: It may be a read error: a sequence one base away is much more abundant. J is TRBJ2-2 and V is TRBV5-4; no firm D call. Germline V gene data show CDR1 as SGHNT and CDR2 as YYREEE (reference sequence). The CDR3 extends over 14 amino acids. The CDR3 DNA follows: TGTGCCAGCAGCTTGGACGGCAGTCTGCGCGAGCTGCTTTTT. Its translation is CASSLDGSLRELLF.

Many counts were recorded for this clonotype. V gene TRBV12-3 or TRBV12-4 combines with J gene TRBJ1-4; the D gene is possibly TRBD1 (5 bases). The CDR3 totals 15 residues. V was shortened by 7 bases and J by 5 bases, with 17 bases between the two germline ends. Here the CDR3 reads CASTLSGTENEKLFF. CDR3 in DNA: TGTGCCAGCACCCTTTCAGGGACGGAGAATGAAAAACTGTTTTTT.

The V and J genes are TRBV28 and TRBJ1-4; D not resolved. Between the trimmed V and J ends, which lost 5 bases and 0 bases, there was a span of 7 bases. Germline CDR1 and CDR2: MDHEN and SYDVKM. This CDR3 comprises 14 residues. Here the CDR3 DNA reads TGTGCCAGCAGTGAGTTCGCAACTAATGAAAAACTGTTTTTT. It encodes CASSEFATNEKLFF.

Concerning this clonotype itself: A single base separates this from a much larger clone, so it may be a read error. This chain links TRBV28 with TRBJ1-1; D ambiguous. V lost 10 bases to trimming and J lost 4 bases, with 13 bases between them. Germline V gene data show CDR1 as MDHEN and CDR2 as SYDVKM. There are 12 residues in the CDR3. This chain's CDR3 is CAIRLRSTEAFF. CDR3 sequence (DNA): TGTGCCATCCGGCTGCGCAGCACTGAAGCTTTCTTT.

As regards this clonotype: An end of the junction differs from the germline gene, which may be a read error. The gene calls are TRBV4-1 and TRBJ2-7, with D unclear. Germline CDR1 reads MGHRA; CDR2 reads YSYEKL. This CDR3 is built from 13 residues. The CDR3 here is CASGHTPSYEQYF. For the CDR3, the DNA is TGCGCCAGCGGCCACACTCCCTCCTACGAGCAGTACTTC.

On this clonotype: This may come from a read error, since a much larger clone is one base off. The V call is TRBV28, the J call TRBJ2-1; D not resolved. Germline-derived CDR1 and CDR2 are MDHEN and SYDVKM. There are 11 residues in the CDR3. The CDR3, as DNA: TGTGCCAGCAATTTACGGTCCGGGCGGTTCTTC. It is translated as CASNLRSGRFF.

This clonotype was seen a few times. The V and J genes are TRBV2 and TRBJ2-5, with D maybe TRBD1 (6 bases). CDR1 is SNHLY, CDR2 FYNNEI, per germline. The length of the CDR3 is 14 residues. The ends were cut back, 2 bases at V and 2 bases at J, with 9 bases in the middle. Here the CDR3 DNA reads TGTGCCAGCAGTGAAAGGACAGATCAAGAGACCCAGTACTTC. Translation: CASSERTDQETQYF.

This clonotype was counted many times. This sequence joins TRBV28 and TRBJ1-1; no clear D gene. Germline V gives CDR1 MDHEN, CDR2 SYDVKM. The CDR3 length is 16 residues. Deletions cut 4 bases from V and 0 bases from J, with 15 bases between. CDR3 in amino acids: CASSSVQATLNTEAFF. Written as DNA, the CDR3 is TGTGCCAGCAGTTCGGTGCAGGCGACGCTGAACACTGAAGCTTTCTTT.

This clonotype was counted a few times. The rearrangement uses TRBV28 and TRBJ2-7; D gene ambiguous. CDR1 is MDHEN, CDR2 SYDVKM, per germline. Deletions cut 7 bases from V and 6 bases from J, with 13 bases between. The CDR3 has 12 amino acids. The CDR3 nucleotides read TGTGCCAGCAAATCGGGCCTAACCGAGCAGTACTTC. Translating gives CASKSGLTEQYF.